The 5 T cell receptor beta chains below come from one sample, sequenced in a study of OX40 agonist ivuxolimab in advanced cancers. The table came from immunoSEQ multiplex PCR; TCRdb's copy has only in-frame clones and leaves some out. The table shows some 50,000 clones, with about 90% occurring only once. The material was CD4+ or CD8+ T cells sorted from blood, obtained in a trial of the OX40 agonist ivuxolimab. The receptor set was obtained from an adult with an advanced solid tumor such as melanoma, head and neck, liver or kidney cancer.

The rearrangement uses TRBV23-1 and TRBJ2-3; 8 nucleotides line up with TRBD2. TRBV23-1 is labeled an ORF, and its function is uncertain. The V segment lost 7 bases and the J segment 0 bases; nucleotides outside the gene matches: 18. The CDR3 has 19 amino acids. CDR3 sequence (DNA): TGCGCCAGCAATCCGGAGAAGGGACCGGGAGGGAAAAGCACAGATACGCAGTATTTT. Its protein product is CASNPEKGPGGKSTDTQYF.

The rearrangement joins TRBV4-1 to TRBJ1-5; D remains unclear. CDR1 and CDR2 from the germline V gene are MGHRA and YSYEKL. V lost 1 base and J 0 bases, leaving 7 bases between the germline ends. The CDR3 loop spans 15 amino acids. The CDR3 loop is CASSQVKDSNQPQHF. CDR3 coding DNA: TGCGCCAGCAGCCAAGTCAAGGATAGCAATCAGCCCCAGCATTTT.

The chain links TRBV5-1 to TRBJ2-7; maybe TRBD2 (6 bases). Germline CDR1 is SGHRS and CDR2 is YFSETQ. Trimming cost V 0 bases and J 3 bases, with 13 bases left between them. The length of the CDR3 is 15 residues. The CDR3 sequence is CASSLAASAYYEQYF. In DNA form, the CDR3 reads TGCGCCAGCAGCTTGGCCGCTAGCGCGTACTACGAGCAGTACTTC.

The J gene is TRBJ2-1, the V gene TRBV28; tentative D call: TRBD2 (5 bases). Looked up from germline, CDR1 is MDHEN and CDR2 is SYDVKM. The CDR3 is made up of 12 amino acids. The V and J ends lost 8 bases and 6 bases respectively, with 11 bases between them. This CDR3 reads CASGSGVNEQFF. The CDR3 DNA reads TGTGCCAGCGGGAGTGGGGTCAATGAGCAGTTCTTC.

CDR3 sequence reads: CASSALGGQPTDTQYF. As DNA, the CDR3 is TGTGCCAGCAGCGCACTGGGGGGACAACCCACAGATACGCAGTATTTT. The V call is TRBV7-9, the J call TRBJ2-3; D might be TRBD1 or TRBD2, each matching 6 bases. This CDR3 has 16 amino acids. The germline gives CDR1 SEHNR, CDR2 FQNEAQ (reference sequence). Between the trimmed V and J ends, which lost 5 bases and 2 bases, there was a span of 17 bases. Combining the CDR3 with reference TRBV7-9 and TRBJ2-3 gives the whole variable domain DTGVSQNPRHKITKRGQNVTFRCDPISEHNRLYWYRQTLGQGPEFLTYFQNEAQLEKSRLLSDRFSAERPKGSFSTLEIQRTEQGDSAMYLCASSALGGQPTDTQYFGPGTRLTVL.